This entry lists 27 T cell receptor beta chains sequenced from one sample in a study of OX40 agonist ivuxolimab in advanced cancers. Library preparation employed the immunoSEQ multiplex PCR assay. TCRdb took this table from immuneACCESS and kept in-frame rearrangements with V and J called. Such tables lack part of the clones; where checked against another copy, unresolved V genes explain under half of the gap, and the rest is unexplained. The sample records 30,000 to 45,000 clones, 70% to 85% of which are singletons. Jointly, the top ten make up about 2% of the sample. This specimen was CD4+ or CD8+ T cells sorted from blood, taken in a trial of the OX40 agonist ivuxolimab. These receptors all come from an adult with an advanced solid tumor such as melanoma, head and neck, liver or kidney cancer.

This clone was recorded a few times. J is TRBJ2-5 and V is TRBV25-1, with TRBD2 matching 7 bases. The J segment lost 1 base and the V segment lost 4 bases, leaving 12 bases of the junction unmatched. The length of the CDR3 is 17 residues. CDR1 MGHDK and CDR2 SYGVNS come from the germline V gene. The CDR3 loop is CASSGGEGGWVQETQYF. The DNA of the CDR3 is TGTGCCAGCAGTGGAGGGGAGGGAGGTTGGGTCCAAGAGACCCAGTACTTC.

This CDR3 reads CASSVFGGNEKLFF. The CDR3 DNA reads TGTGCCAGCAGCGTTTTCGGGGGTAATGAAAAACTGTTTTTT. The V call is TRBV9, the J call TRBJ1-4, with D maybe TRBD1 (5 bases). The CDR3 has 14 amino acids. In germline, CDR1 is SGDLS, CDR2 YYNGEE. V lost 2 bases and J 4 bases, leaving 9 bases between the germline ends.

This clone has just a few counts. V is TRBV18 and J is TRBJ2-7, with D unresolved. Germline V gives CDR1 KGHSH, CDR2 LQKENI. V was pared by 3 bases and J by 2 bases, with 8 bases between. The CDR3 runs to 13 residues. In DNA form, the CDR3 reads TGTGCCAGCTCACCGACTGGTCCCTACGAGCAGTACTTC. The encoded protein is CASSPTGPYEQYF.

In DNA form, the CDR3 reads TGTGCCAGCAGCCCGTCACCGCTCTACGAGCAGTACTTC. It yields the protein CASSPSPLYEQYF. This chain joins TRBV11-2 and TRBJ2-7; the D is unclear. The germline V and J ends were trimmed by 5 bases and 3 bases, with 11 bases remaining between them. The germline CDR1 and CDR2 sequences are SGHAT and FQNNGV. This CDR3 comprises 13 residues. Complete variable domain (other parts from reference TRBV11-2 and TRBJ2-7): EAGVAQSPRYKIIEKRQSVAFWCNPISGHATLYWYQQILGQGPKLLIQFQNNGVVDDSQLPKDRFSAERLKGVDSTLKIQPAKLEDSAVYLCASSPSPLYEQYFGPGTRLTVT.

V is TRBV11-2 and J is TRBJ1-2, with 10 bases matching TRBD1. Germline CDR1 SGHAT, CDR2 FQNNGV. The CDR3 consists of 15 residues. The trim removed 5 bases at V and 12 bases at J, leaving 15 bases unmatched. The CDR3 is CASSTTGTGVKRDTF. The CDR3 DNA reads TGTGCCAGCAGCACCACCGGGACAGGGGTAAAGAGGGACACCTTC.

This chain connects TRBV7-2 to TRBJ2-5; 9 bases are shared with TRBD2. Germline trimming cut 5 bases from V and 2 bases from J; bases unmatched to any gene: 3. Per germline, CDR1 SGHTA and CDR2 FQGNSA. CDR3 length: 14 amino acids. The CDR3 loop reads CASSPGLAQETQYF. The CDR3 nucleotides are TGTGCCAGCAGCCCGGGACTAGCTCAAGAGACCCAGTACTTC.

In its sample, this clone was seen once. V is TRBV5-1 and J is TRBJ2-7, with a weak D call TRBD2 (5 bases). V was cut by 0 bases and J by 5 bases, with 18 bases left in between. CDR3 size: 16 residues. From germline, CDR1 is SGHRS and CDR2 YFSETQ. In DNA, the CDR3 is TGCGCCAGCAGCTTGGCCAGTGCCGTCGGGGTCAACGAGCAGTACTTC. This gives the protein CASSLASAVGVNEQYF.

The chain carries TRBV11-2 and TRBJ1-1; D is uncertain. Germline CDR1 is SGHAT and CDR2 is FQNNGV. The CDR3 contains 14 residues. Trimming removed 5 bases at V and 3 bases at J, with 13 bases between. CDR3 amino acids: CASSPQWGYTEAFF. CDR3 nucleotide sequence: TGTGCCAGCAGCCCACAGTGGGGATACACTGAAGCTTTCTTT.

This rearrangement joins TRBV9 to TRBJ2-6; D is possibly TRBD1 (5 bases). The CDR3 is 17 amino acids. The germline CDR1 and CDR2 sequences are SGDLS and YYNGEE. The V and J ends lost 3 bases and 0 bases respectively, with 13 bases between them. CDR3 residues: CASSARVPASGANVLTF. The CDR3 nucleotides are TGTGCCAGCAGCGCCAGGGTCCCTGCCTCTGGGGCCAACGTCCTGACTTTC.

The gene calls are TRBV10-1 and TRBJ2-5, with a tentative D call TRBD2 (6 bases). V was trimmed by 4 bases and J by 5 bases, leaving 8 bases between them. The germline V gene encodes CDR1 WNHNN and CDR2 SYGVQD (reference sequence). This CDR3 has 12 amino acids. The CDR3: CASSGLAETQYF. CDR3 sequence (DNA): TGCGCCAGCAGTGGGCTAGCGGAGACCCAGTACTTC.

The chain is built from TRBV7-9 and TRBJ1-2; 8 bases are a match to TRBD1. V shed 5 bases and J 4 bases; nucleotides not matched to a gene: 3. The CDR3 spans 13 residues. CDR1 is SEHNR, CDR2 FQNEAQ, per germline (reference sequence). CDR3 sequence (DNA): TGTGCCAGCAGCCCGGACAGGGCCTATGGCTACACCTTC. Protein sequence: CASSPDRAYGYTF. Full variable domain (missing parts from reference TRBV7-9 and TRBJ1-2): DTGVSQNPRHKITKRGQNVTFRCDPISEHNRLYWYRQTLGQGPEFLTYFQNEAQLEKSRLLSDRFSAERPKGSFSTLEIQRTEQGDSAMYLCASSPDRAYGYTFGSGTRLTVV.

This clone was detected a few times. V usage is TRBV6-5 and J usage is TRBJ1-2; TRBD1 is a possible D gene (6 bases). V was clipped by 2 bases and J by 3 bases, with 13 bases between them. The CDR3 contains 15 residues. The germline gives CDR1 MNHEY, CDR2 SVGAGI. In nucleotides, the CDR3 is TGTGCCAGCAGTTACGGGGGGCGATCATACTATGGCTACACCTTC. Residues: CASSYGGRSYYGYTF.

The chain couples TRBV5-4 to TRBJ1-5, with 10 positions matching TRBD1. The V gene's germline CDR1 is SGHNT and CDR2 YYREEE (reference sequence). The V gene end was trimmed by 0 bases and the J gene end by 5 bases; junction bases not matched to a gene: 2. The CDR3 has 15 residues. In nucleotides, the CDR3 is TGTGCCAGCAGCTTGGGCGGGACAGGGGATCAGCCCCAGCATTTT. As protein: CASSLGGTGDQPQHF.

The CDR3 reads CSARQGRAEAFF. CDR3 nucleotides: TGCAGCGCTCGACAGGGGCGGGCTGAAGCTTTCTTT. V usage is TRBV29-1 and J usage is TRBJ1-1, with 8 nucleotides matching TRBD1. The CDR3 contains 12 residues. V gave up 7 bases and J gave up 6 bases; unmatched junction bases: 7. Germline CDR1 SQVTM, CDR2 ANQGSEA.

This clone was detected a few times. Here the CDR3 DNA reads TGTGCCTCCTACGCAGGACAGGGATACACTGAAGCTTTCTTT. Translating it yields CASYAGQGYTEAFF. This chain uses TRBV30 with TRBJ1-1, with 8 nucleotides matching TRBD1. Germline CDR1 reads GTSNPN; CDR2 reads SVGIG (reference sequence). The trim removed 7 bases at V and 3 bases at J, leaving 10 bases unmatched. This CDR3 has 14 amino acids.

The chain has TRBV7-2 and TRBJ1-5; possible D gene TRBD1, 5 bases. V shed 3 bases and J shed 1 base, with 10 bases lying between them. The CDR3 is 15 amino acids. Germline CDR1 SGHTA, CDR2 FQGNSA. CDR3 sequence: CASSFQGLSNQPQHF. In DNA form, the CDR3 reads TGTGCCAGCAGCTTCCAGGGTCTGAGCAATCAGCCCCAGCATTTT.

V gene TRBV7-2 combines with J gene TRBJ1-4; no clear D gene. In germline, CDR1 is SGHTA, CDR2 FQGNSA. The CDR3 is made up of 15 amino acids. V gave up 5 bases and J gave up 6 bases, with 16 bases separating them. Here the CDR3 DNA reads TGTGCCAGCAGCCTCAACAGCAATAGGGATGAAAAACTGTTTTTT. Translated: CASSLNSNRDEKLFF.

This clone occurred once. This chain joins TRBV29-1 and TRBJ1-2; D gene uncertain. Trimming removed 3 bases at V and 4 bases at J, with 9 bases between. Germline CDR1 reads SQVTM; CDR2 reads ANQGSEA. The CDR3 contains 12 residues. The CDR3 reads CSVEGNPYGYTF. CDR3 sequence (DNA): TGCAGCGTTGAGGGAAACCCCTATGGCTACACCTTC.

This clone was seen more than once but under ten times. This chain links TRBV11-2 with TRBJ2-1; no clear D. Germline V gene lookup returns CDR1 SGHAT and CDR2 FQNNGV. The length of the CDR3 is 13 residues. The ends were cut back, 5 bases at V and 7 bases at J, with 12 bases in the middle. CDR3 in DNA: TGTGCCAGCAGCCTTACCTTGGGTAATGAGCAGTTCTTC. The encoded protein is CASSLTLGNEQFF.

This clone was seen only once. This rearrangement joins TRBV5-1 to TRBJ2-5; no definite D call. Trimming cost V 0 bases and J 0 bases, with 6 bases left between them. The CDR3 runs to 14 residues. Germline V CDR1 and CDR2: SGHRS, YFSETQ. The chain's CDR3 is CASSLGGYQETQYF. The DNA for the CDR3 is TGCGCCAGCAGCTTGGGGGGTTACCAAGAGACCCAGTACTTC.

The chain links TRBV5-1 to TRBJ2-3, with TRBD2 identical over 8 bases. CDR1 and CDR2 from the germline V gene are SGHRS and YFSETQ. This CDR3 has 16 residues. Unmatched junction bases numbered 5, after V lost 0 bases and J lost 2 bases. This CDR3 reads CASSLALSGDTDTQYF. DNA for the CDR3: TGCGCCAGCAGCTTGGCCCTTAGCGGGGACACAGATACGCAGTATTTT.

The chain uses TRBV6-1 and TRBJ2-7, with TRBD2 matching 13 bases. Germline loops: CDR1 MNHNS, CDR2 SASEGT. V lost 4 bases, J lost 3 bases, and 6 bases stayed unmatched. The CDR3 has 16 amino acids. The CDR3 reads CASSGTSGGRNYEQYF. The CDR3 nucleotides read TGTGCCAGCAGTGGGACTAGCGGGGGACGGAACTACGAGCAGTACTTC.

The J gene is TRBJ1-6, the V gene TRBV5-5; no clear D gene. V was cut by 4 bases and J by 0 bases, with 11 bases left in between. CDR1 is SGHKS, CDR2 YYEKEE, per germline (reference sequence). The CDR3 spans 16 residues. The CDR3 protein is CASSRGLSSYNSPLHF. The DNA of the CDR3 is TGTGCCAGCAGCCGGGGTCTCAGCTCCTATAATTCACCCCTCCACTTT.

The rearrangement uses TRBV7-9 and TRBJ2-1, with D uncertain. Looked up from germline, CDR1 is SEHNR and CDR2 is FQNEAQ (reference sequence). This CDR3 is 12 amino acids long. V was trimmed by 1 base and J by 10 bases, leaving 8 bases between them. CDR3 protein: CASSLGVGEQFF. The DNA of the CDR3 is TGTGCCAGCAGCTTAGGAGTCGGCGAGCAGTTCTTC.

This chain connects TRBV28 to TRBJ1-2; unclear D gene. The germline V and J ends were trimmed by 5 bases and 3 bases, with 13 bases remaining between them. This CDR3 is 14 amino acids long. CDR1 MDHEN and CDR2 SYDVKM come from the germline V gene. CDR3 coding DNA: TGTGCCAGCAGTCCCCTCCACCCAGACTATGGCTACACCTTC. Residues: CASSPLHPDYGYTF.

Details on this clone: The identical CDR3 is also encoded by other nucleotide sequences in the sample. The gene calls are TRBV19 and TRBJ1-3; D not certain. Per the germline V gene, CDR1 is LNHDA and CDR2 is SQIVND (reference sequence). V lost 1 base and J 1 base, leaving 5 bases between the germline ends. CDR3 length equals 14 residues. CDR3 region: CASSIGRSGNTIYF. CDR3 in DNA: TGTGCCAGTAGTATAGGTAGATCTGGAAACACCATATATTTT.

CDR3 nucleotides: TGTGCCAGCACCGCCTTGTACCAAGAGACCCAGTACTTC. As protein: CASTALYQETQYF. The J gene is TRBJ2-5, the V gene TRBV2, with no clear D. The CDR3 covers 13 residues. V lost 7 bases to trimming and J lost 0 bases, with 9 bases between them. Germline CDR1 SNHLY, CDR2 FYNNEI.